A selection of T cell receptor beta chains follows, all from one sample in a study of blood T cell repertoires in COVID-19. Sequenced by immunoSEQ multiplex PCR; TCRdb stores in-frame clones only, minus some. The sample contains under 250,000 clones, around 82% of which appear only once. Sequencing used peripheral blood. The receptors originated from a woman older than 75 with acute or convalescent COVID-19. Both conserved end residues are trimmed from each CDR3. A D gene is named only where the DNA matches it firmly. Clone size appears in some rows only: once, few, many, or a class for an expanded clone.

J | D | V | size | CDR3
TRBJ2-5 | TRBD2 | TRBV5-1 | - | ASSLGSSGGQETQY
TRBJ2-3 | - | TRBV7-3 | - | ASRAGTTTDTQY
TRBJ2-3 | TRBD2 | TRBV28 | - | ASSRGGYTDTQY
TRBJ2-3 | - | TRBV2 | - | ASTEGRLGGTDTQY
TRBJ1-1 | - | TRBV24-1 | - | ATSDPPWGGNDEAF
TRBJ2-1 | - | TRBV28 | - | ASWDQGYNEQF
TRBJ1-5 | - | TRBV27 | - | ASTPRGGGGNQPQH
TRBJ1-2 | TRBD1 | TRBV5-6 | - | ASSLTGEGYT
TRBJ1-6 | - | TRBV12-3/TRBV12-4 | once | ASSLGLNSPLH
TRBJ1-1 | - | TRBV6-1 | - | ASSEVRQANTEAF
TRBJ1-1 | - | TRBV18 | - | ASSPSGAGTEAF
TRBJ2-7 | - | TRBV5-5 | - | ASSFTSDSYEQY
TRBJ2-6 | - | TRBV6-5 | - | ASSYSRASGANVLT
TRBJ2-3 | TRBD2 | TRBV2 | - | ASRPGLAGVDTQY
TRBJ1-2 | TRBD1 | TRBV2 | - | ASSYTSTGVYGYT
TRBJ1-6 | TRBD1 | TRBV2 | - | ASSLDRANSPLH
TRBJ2-7 | TRBD1 | TRBV5-1 | - | ASGTGVGYEQY
TRBJ1-1 | TRBD1 | TRBV9 | few | ASSATGDVGGGTEAF
TRBJ2-1 | TRBD2 | TRBV7-3 | once | ASSPTSGGAVYNEQF
TRBJ1-1 | - | TRBV3-1/TRBV3-2 | - | ASSRLRGRRNTEAF
TRBJ1-4 | TRBD1 | TRBV24-1 | once | ATSASRGQGNEKLF
TRBJ2-3 | - | TRBV28 | - | ASTLPGDTQY
TRBJ2-1 | TRBD2 | TRBV4-2 | - | ASSPRRSGAYNEQF
TRBJ2-1 | TRBD2 | TRBV28 | - | ASSFIGTSGGYNEQF
TRBJ2-1 | - | TRBV7-3 | - | ASSPEAKGKPYNEQF
TRBJ2-3 | TRBD1 | TRBV6-1 | - | ASSERTGGTDTQY
TRBJ1-1 | - | TRBV30 | - | AWKGKGEMTEAF
TRBJ1-3 | - | TRBV9 | - | ASSRLRGSGNTIY
TRBJ2-2 | - | TRBV18 | - | ASSPGGANTGELF
TRBJ1-1 | - | TRBV7-2 | - | ASSLVGGKGTEAF
TRBJ2-7 | - | TRBV10-1 | few | AGPAVSYEQY
TRBJ1-2 | TRBD1 | TRBV15 | - | ATSRVDRGDPYGYT
TRBJ1-2 | - | TRBV3-1/TRBV3-2 | - | ASSPLLGGVYGYT
TRBJ2-1 | TRBD1 | TRBV11-3 | - | ASSLGQGAYNEQF
TRBJ1-4 | TRBD1 | TRBV2 | - | ASSRQGEDEKLF
TRBJ1-6 | - | TRBV25-1 | few | ASSPFRSNSPLH
TRBJ1-2 | TRBD1 | TRBV7-8 | - | ASSPGTGGYT
TRBJ1-2 | - | TRBV19 | - | ASTPGMPSTNYGYT
TRBJ1-1 | TRBD1 | TRBV7-2 | once | ASSPRGPMNTEAF
TRBJ1-1 | - | TRBV27 | - | ASSFQGQNTEAF
TRBJ1-2 | - | TRBV12-3/TRBV12-4 | once | ASSAGKGYGYT
TRBJ1-6 | - | TRBV6-5 | few | ASSYSGRGDSPLH